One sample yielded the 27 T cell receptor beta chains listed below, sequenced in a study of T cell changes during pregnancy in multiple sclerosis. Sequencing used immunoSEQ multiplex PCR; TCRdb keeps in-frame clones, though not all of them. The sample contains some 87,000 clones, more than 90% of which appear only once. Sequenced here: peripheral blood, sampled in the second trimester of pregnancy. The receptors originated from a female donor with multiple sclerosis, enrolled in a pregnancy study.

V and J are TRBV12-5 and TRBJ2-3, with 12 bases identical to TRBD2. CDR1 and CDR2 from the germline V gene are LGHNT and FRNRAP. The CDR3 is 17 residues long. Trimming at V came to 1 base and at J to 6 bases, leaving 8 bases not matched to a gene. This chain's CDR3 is CASGLALAGGPWDTQYF. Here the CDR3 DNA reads TGTGCTAGTGGTTTGGCTCTAGCGGGAGGGCCGTGGGATACGCAGTATTTT.

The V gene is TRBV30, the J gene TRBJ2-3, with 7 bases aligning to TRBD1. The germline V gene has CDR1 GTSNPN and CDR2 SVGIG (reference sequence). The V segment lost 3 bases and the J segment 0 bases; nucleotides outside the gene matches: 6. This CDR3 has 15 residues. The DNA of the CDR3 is TGTGCCTGGAGGGAAGGACAGGCTAGCACAGATACGCAGTATTTT. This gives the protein CAWREGQASTDTQYF.

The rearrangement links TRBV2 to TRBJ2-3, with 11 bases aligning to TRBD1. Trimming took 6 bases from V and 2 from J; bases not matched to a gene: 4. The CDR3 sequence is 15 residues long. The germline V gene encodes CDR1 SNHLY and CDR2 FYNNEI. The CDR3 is CASSPGQGDTDTQYF. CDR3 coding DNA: TGTGCCAGCAGCCCGGGACAGGGGGACACAGATACGCAGTATTTT.

This CDR3 reads CASSYSLAGAGKQYF. The DNA for the CDR3 is TGTGCCAGCAGTTACAGCCTAGCGGGTGCAGGGAAGCAGTACTTC. The genes are TRBV6-6 and TRBJ2-7; the match to TRBD2 covers 8 bases. The germline gives CDR1 MNHNY, CDR2 SVGAGI (reference sequence). The CDR3 covers 15 residues. The V segment lost 2 bases and the J segment 8 bases; nucleotides outside the gene matches: 11.

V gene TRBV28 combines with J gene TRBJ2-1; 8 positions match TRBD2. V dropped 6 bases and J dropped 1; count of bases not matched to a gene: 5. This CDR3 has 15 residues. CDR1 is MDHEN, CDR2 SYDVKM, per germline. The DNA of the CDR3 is TGTGCCAGCAGCCCCAGCGGGGGATCCTACAATGAGCAGTTCTTC. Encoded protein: CASSPSGGSYNEQFF.

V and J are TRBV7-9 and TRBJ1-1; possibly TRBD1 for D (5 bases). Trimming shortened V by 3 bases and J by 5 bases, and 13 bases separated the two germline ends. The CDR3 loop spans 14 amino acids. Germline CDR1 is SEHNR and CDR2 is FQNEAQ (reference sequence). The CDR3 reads CASSLDTEGTEAFF. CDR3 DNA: TGTGCCAGCAGCTTGGACACAGAAGGGACTGAAGCTTTCTTT.

CDR3 in amino acids: CASSQTAGEQYF. The CDR3, as DNA: TGTGCCAGCAGCCAAACCGCAGGGGAGCAGTACTTC. The chain has TRBV11-3 and TRBJ2-7, with a tentative D call TRBD1 (5 bases). This CDR3 spans 12 amino acids. V lost 5 bases and J lost 7, with 12 bases in between. Germline V gene data show CDR1 as SGHNT and CDR2 as YENEEA.

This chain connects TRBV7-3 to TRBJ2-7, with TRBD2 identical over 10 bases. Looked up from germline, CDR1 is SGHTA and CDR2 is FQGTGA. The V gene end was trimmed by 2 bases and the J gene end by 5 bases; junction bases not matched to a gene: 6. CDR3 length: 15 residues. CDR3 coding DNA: TGTGCCAGCAGCTTAGGAGCGGGAGGGCCCCACGAGCAGTACTTC. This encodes CASSLGAGGPHEQYF.

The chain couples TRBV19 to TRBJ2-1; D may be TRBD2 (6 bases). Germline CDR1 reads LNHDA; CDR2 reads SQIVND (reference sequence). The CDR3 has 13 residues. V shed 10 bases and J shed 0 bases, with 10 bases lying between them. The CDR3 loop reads CAIGRSSYNEQFF. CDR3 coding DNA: TGTGCCATCGGGAGAAGCTCCTACAATGAGCAGTTCTTC.

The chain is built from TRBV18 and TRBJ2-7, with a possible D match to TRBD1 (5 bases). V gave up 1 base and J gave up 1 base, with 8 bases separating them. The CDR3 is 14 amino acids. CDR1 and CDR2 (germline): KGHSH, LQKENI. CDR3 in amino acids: CASSPQGVSYEQYF. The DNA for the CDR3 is TGTGCCAGCTCACCACAAGGGGTGTCCTACGAGCAGTACTTC. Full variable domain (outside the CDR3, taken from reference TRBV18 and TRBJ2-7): NAGVMQNPRHLVRRRGQEARLRCSPMKGHSHVYWYRQLPEEGLKFMVYLQKENIIDESGMPKERFSAEFPKEGPSILRIQQVVRGDSAAYFCASSPQGVSYEQYFGPGTRLTVT.

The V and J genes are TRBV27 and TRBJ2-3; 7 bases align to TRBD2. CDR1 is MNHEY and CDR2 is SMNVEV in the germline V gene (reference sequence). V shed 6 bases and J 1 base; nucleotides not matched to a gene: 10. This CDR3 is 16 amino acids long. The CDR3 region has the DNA TGTGCCAGCAGCATGGTACTGGGGGGGGGCACAGATACGCAGTATTTT. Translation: CASSMVLGGGTDTQYF.

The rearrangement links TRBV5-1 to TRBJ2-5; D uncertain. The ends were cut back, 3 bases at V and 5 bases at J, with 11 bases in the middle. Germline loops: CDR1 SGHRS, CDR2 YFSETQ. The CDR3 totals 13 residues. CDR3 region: CASSWWLGETQYF. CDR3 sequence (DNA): TGCGCCAGCAGCTGGTGGCTAGGCGAGACCCAGTACTTC.

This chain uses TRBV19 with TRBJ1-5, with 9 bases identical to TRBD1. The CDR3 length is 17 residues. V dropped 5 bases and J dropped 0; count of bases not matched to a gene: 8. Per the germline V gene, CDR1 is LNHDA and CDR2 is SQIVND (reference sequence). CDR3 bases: TGTGCCAGTAGTGTCCCGGGACAGGGCCATAGCAATCAGCCCCAGCATTTT. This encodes CASSVPGQGHSNQPQHF.

CDR3 loop: CASSLVTGTGYGYTF. The CDR3 DNA sequence: TGTGCCAGCAGCTTAGTCACAGGGACGGGCTATGGCTACACCTTC. V usage is TRBV7-9 and J usage is TRBJ1-2, with D possibly matching TRBD1 (6 bases). The CDR3 is 15 residues long. CDR1 is SEHNR and CDR2 is FQNEAQ in the germline V gene (reference sequence). Trimming cost V 1 base and J 4 bases, with 13 bases left between them.

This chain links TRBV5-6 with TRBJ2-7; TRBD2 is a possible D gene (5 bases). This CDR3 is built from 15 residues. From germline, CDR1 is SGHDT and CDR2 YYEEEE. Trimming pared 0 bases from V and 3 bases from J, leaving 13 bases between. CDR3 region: CASSLGLAAIYEQYF. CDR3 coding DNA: TGTGCCAGCAGCTTGGGGCTAGCTGCGATCTACGAGCAGTACTTC.

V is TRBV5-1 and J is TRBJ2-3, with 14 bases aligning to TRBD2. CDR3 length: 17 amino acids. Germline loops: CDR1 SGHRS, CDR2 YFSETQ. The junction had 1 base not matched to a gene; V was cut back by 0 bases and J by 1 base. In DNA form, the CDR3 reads TGCGCCAGCAGCTTGGGGGGACTAGCGGGAGGCACAGATACGCAGTATTTT. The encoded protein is CASSLGGLAGGTDTQYF.

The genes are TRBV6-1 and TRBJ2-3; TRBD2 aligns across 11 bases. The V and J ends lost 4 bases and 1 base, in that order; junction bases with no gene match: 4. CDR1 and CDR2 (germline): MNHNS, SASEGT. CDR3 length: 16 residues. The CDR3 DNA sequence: TGTGCCAGCAGTGCACTAGCGGGAGTGGGCACAGATACGCAGTATTTT. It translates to CASSALAGVGTDTQYF.

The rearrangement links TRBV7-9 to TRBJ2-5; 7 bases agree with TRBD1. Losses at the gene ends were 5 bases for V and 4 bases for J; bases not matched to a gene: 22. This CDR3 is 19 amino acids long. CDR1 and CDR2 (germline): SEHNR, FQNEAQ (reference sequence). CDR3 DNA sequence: TGTGCCAGCAGCCCCGGTGTCGACAGGGCCGGTAAGGTCAGAGAGACCCAGTACTTC. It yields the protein CASSPGVDRAGKVRETQYF.

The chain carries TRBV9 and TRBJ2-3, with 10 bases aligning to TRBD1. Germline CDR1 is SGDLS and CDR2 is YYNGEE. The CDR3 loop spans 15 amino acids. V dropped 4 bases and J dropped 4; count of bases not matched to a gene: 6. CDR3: CASSLSTGGADTQYF. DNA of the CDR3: TGTGCCAGCAGCCTGTCGACAGGGGGCGCAGATACGCAGTATTTT.

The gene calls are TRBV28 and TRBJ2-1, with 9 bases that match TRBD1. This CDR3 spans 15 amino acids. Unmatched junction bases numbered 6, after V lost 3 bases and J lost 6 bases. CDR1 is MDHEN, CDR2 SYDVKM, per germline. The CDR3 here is CASSLPGQGLNEQFF. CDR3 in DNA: TGTGCCAGCAGTTTGCCGGGACAGGGTCTCAATGAGCAGTTCTTC.

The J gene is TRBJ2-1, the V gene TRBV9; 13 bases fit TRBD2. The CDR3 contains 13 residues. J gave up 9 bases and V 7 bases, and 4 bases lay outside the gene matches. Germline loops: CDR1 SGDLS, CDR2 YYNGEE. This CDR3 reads CASGLAGEGEQFF. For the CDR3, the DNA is TGTGCCAGCGGACTAGCGGGAGAGGGTGAGCAGTTCTTC.

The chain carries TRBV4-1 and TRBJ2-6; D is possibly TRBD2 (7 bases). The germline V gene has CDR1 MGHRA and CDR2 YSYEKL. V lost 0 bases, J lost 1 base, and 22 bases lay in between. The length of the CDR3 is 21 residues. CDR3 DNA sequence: TGCGCCAGCAGCCAAGACGTTTTCGCCGGGGGGCGAGGATCTGGGGCCAACGTCCTGACTTTC. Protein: CASSQDVFAGGRGSGANVLTF.

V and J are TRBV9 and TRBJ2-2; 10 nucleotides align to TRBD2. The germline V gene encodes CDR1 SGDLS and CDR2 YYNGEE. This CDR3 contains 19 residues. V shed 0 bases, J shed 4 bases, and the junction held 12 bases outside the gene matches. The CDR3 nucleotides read TGTGCCAGCAGCGTAGGTCCCCAGCGGGAGGGCCTAAGCACCGGGGAGCTGTTTTTT. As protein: CASSVGPQREGLSTGELFF.

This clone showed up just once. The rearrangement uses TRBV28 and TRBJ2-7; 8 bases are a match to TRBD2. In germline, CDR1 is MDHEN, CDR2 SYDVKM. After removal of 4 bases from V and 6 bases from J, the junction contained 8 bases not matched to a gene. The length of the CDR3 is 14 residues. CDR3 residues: CASSSRLAPVEQYF. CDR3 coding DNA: TGTGCCAGCAGTTCGCGACTAGCGCCCGTCGAGCAGTACTTC. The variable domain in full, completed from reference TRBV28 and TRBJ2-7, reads DVKVTQSSRYLVKRTGEKVFLECVQDMDHENMFWYRQDPGLGLRLIYFSYDVKMKEKGDIPEGYSVSREKKERFSLILESASTNQTSMYLCASSSRLAPVEQYFGPGTRLTVT.

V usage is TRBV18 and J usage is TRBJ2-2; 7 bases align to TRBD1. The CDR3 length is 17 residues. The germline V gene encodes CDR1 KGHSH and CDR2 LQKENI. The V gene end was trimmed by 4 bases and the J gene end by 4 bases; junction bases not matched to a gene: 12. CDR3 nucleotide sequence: TGTGCCAGCTCACACCAGACAGGGCTGCCCTCCACCGGGGAGCTGTTTTTT. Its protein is CASSHQTGLPSTGELFF. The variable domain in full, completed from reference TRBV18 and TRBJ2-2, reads NAGVMQNPRHLVRRRGQEARLRCSPMKGHSHVYWYRQLPEEGLKFMVYLQKENIIDESGMPKERFSAEFPKEGPSILRIQQVVRGDSAAYFCASSHQTGLPSTGELFFGEGSRLTVL.

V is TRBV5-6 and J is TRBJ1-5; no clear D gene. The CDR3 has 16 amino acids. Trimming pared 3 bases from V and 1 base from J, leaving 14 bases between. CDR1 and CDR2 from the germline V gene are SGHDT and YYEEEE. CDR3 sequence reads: CASSSSAAASNQPQHF. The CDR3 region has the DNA TGTGCCAGCAGCTCCTCGGCGGCGGCCAGCAATCAGCCCCAGCATTTT.

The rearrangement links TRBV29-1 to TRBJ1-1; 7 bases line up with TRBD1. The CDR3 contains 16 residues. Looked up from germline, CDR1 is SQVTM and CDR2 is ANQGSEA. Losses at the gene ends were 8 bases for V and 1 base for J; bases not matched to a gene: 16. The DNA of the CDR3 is TGCAGCCACCGACGAGGGGGCGCCTACCCGAACACTGAAGCTTTCTTT. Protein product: CSHRRGGAYPNTEAFF.